This entry lists 26 T cell receptor beta chains sequenced from one sample in a study of human T cells and chemical hapten exposure. TCRdb reprocessed the RACE reads via MiXCR and lists one record per CDR3 protein. The table lists over 300,000 distinct CDR3 sequences, around 5.5% of them singletons. Stated time point: pre-sensitization, week 0. Specified treatment: therapeutic diphenylcyclopropenone sensitization with weekly scalp DPC. Specimen: whole blood, collected in connection with sensitization to the hapten diphenylcyclopropenone (DPC). These receptors all come from a woman in her 50s with alopecia areata. Some clones in this sample may be carry-over from other donors' samples.

The genes are TRBV29-1 and TRBJ2-5, with a tentative D call TRBD2 (5 bases). Germline V gene sequence: CDR1 SQVTM, CDR2 ANQGSEA. This CDR3 contains 16 residues. V was clipped by 8 bases and J by 1 base, with 23 bases between them. CDR3 sequence: CSPLVTRGRSQETQYF. The CDR3 DNA sequence: TGCAGCCCCTTGGTCACTAGAGGGAGATCCCAAGAGACCCAGTACTTC.

This clonotype has more than one count but fewer than ten. The chain recombines TRBV20-1 with TRBJ1-4; D is unclear. The length of the CDR3 is 15 residues. Looked up from germline, CDR1 is DFQATT and CDR2 is SNEGSKA (reference sequence). The germline V and J ends were trimmed by 0 bases and 0 bases, with 8 bases remaining between them. The CDR3 region is CSARDSPSTNEKLFF. In DNA form, the CDR3 reads TGCAGTGCTAGAGATTCACCGTCAACTAATGAAAAACTGTTTTTT.

This clonotype showed up many times. The genes are TRBV3-1 and TRBJ1-1; D is possibly TRBD1 (5 bases). This CDR3 comprises 15 residues. The germline gives CDR1 LGHDT, CDR2 YNNKEL (reference sequence). V gave up 1 base and J gave up 5 bases, with 14 bases separating them. The CDR3 reads CASSQVGSGLTEAFF. The DNA for the CDR3 is TGTGCCAGCAGCCAAGTTGGGTCAGGGTTGACTGAAGCTTTCTTT.

This clonotype showed up just a few times. The rearrangement links TRBV28 to TRBJ1-5, with TRBD1 matching over 7 bases. This CDR3 is 15 amino acids long. Losses at the gene ends were 4 bases for V and 4 bases for J; bases not matched to a gene: 7. CDR1 and CDR2 (germline): MDHEN, SYDVKM. The CDR3 loop is CASSSGQAANQPQHF. The CDR3 bases are TGTGCCAGCAGTTCCGGACAGGCCGCGAATCAGCCCCAGCATTTT.

Ten or more counts support this clonotype. The chain combines TRBV27 with TRBJ2-3; TRBD2 aligns across 7 bases. The trim removed 10 bases at V and 4 bases at J, leaving 8 bases unmatched. Germline V gene sequence: CDR1 MNHEY, CDR2 SMNVEV (reference sequence). This CDR3 region has 13 residues. CDR3 amino acids: CAIAGTNPDTQYF. For the CDR3, the DNA is TGTGCCATCGCCGGGACTAACCCAGATACGCAGTATTTT.

This clonotype was seen ten or more times. This chain connects TRBV7-2 to TRBJ2-1; D is perhaps TRBD2 (5 bases). There are 13 residues in the CDR3. Deletions cut 5 bases from V and 2 bases from J, with 7 bases between. Germline loops: CDR1 SGHTA, CDR2 FQGNSA. This CDR3 reads CASSGSAYNEQFF. The CDR3 region has the DNA TGTGCCAGCAGCGGGAGCGCCTACAATGAGCAGTTCTTC.

The genes are TRBV6-1 and TRBJ1-2; D ambiguous. V lost 4 bases and J lost 2, with 11 bases in between. CDR1 and CDR2 from the germline V gene are MNHNS and SASEGT. The CDR3 contains 14 residues. DNA of the CDR3: TGTGCCAGCAGTGGGGTGGCGGAAAACTATGGCTACACCTTC. Protein: CASSGVAENYGYTF.

This clonotype was recorded at least ten times. The chain is built from TRBV29-1 and TRBJ2-1, with a possible D match to TRBD1 (5 bases). V was pared by 0 bases and J by 1 base, with 13 bases between. CDR1 is SQVTM, CDR2 ANQGSEA, per germline. This CDR3 region has 16 residues. The CDR3 bases are TGCAGCGTTGAAGATTTGGGGCCCCTATCCTACAATGAGCAGTTCTTC. This sequence encodes CSVEDLGPLSYNEQFF.

This clonotype appeared a few times. The V call is TRBV10-3, the J call TRBJ2-3; 7 positions match TRBD1. The germline V gene has CDR1 ENHRY and CDR2 SYGVKD. V lost 7 bases, J lost 1 base, and 8 bases stayed unmatched. The CDR3 consists of 15 residues. The CDR3 nucleotides read TGTGCCATCAATCTAGGGGGCGCGGGCACAGATACGCAGTATTTT. Translation gives CAINLGGAGTDTQYF.

This clonotype was counted many times. The chain carries TRBV2 and TRBJ2-3; 11 nucleotides align to TRBD2. Germline CDR1 and CDR2: SNHLY and FYNNEI. The V gene end was trimmed by 7 bases and the J gene end by 3 bases; junction bases not matched to a gene: 9. CDR3 size: 16 residues. CDR3 amino acids: CASKPLAGGGTDTQYF. The CDR3, as DNA: TGTGCCAGCAAGCCCCTAGCGGGGGGAGGGACAGATACGCAGTATTTT.

The table lists this clonotype with many counts. This chain uses TRBV6-1 with TRBJ2-7; 10 positions match TRBD1. V shed 4 bases and J 4 bases; nucleotides not matched to a gene: 4. From germline, CDR1 is MNHNS and CDR2 SASEGT. CDR3 size: 14 residues. The CDR3 sequence is CASSVGQGKYEQYF. CDR3 nucleotide sequence: TGTGCCAGCAGTGTGGGACAGGGGAAATACGAGCAGTACTTC.

The CDR3 sequence: CASSQGQAGELFF. The CDR3 nucleotides read TGTGCCAGCAGCCAAGGACAGGCCGGGGAGCTGTTTTTT. The chain uses TRBV3-1 and TRBJ2-2, with D perhaps TRBD1 (6 bases). CDR1 is LGHDT and CDR2 is YNNKEL in the germline V gene (reference sequence). V shed 1 base and J shed 6 bases, with 6 bases lying between them. This CDR3 region has 13 residues.

The sample holds many counts of this clonotype. The chain combines TRBV12-3 or TRBV12-4 with TRBJ1-2; D might be TRBD1 (6 bases). Trimming pared 6 bases from V and 4 bases from J, leaving 9 bases between. This CDR3 is built from 12 residues. CDR3 bases: TGTGCCAGCAGGCAGGGGCCCTATGGCTACACCTTC. Protein: CASRQGPYGYTF.

This clonotype came up many times. This chain connects TRBV7-2 to TRBJ2-5; weak D call: TRBD1 (7 bases). Trimming stripped 0 bases from V and 3 bases from J, with 17 bases between. There are 17 residues in the CDR3. The germline V gene encodes CDR1 SGHTA and CDR2 FQGNSA. This CDR3 is CASSLALRTGGEETQYF. As DNA, the CDR3 is TGTGCCAGCAGCTTAGCCCTTAGGACAGGAGGGGAAGAGACCCAGTACTTC.

This clonotype was observed a handful of times. V is TRBV5-1 and J is TRBJ2-6; D possibly uses TRBD1 or TRBD2 (6 bases each). Trimming shortened V by 5 bases and J by 13 bases, and 19 bases separated the two germline ends. Per the germline V gene, CDR1 is SGHRS and CDR2 is YFSETQ. This CDR3 has 14 residues. Here the CDR3 DNA reads TGCGCCAGCAGACCCCGGGGGCAAGGCTCTGTCCTGACTTTC. Its translation is CASRPRGQGSVLTF.

This clonotype occurred many times. The chain is built from TRBV12-3 or TRBV12-4 and TRBJ2-5; D is possibly TRBD2 (7 bases). Trimming removed 6 bases from V and 10 bases from J, with 24 bases in between. CDR3 length: 15 amino acids. The CDR3 DNA sequence: TGTGCCAGCAGCCCGGACGTCGGGGGGCCCCTTTTCCAGTACTTC. Encoded protein: CASSPDVGGPLFQYF.

In this sample, this clonotype turned up many times. The genes are TRBV11-2 and TRBJ2-3; the match to TRBD2 covers 9 bases. The CDR3 totals 16 residues. Germline CDR1 and CDR2: SGHAT and FQNNGV. V was pared by 5 bases and J by 6 bases, with 12 bases of the junction left unmatched. The CDR3 loop reads CASSPLGAGGWDTQYF. The CDR3 DNA reads as TGTGCCAGCAGCCCCCTGGGAGCGGGGGGCTGGGATACGCAGTATTTT.

This clonotype showed up many times. The J gene is TRBJ2-1, the V gene TRBV29-1; maybe TRBD1 (6 bases). With 7 bases removed from V and 10 bases from J, the gap between germline ends came to 8 bases. CDR1 SQVTM and CDR2 ANQGSEA come from the germline V gene. The CDR3 covers 9 residues. CDR3 nucleotides: TGCAGCGGAGGACAGGAGCAGTTCTTC. It encodes CSGGQEQFF.

On this clonotype itself: A much bigger clone sits one base away, suggesting this may be a read error. The genes are TRBV7-9 and TRBJ1-1; no clear D gene. The CDR3 spans 13 residues. Germline CDR1 and CDR2: SEHNR and FQNEAQ (reference sequence). With 5 bases removed from V and 10 bases from J, the gap between germline ends came to 17 bases. The CDR3 region has the DNA TGTGCCAGCAGCCATGACATGGCCGCTAGAGCTTTCTTT. This translates into CASSHDMAARAFF.

This clonotype was recorded at least ten times. The chain uses TRBV4-2 and TRBJ1-6, with a possible D match to TRBD1 (6 bases). Trimming took off 1 base at V and 8 bases at J, with 12 bases between the two ends. This CDR3 has 15 residues. Germline CDR1 is LGHNA and CDR2 is YNFKEQ. The CDR3 nucleotides are TGTGCCAGCAGCCAAGGAAACAGGGATTATTCACCCCTCCACTTT. Its translation is CASSQGNRDYSPLHF.

The rearrangement uses TRBV7-8 and TRBJ2-5; a weak D match, TRBD2 (5 bases). The CDR3 is 13 amino acids. CDR1 and CDR2 (germline): SGHVS, FQNEAQ. The V gene lost 8 bases and the J gene lost 6 bases, with 16 bases spanning the gap. CDR3 residues: CASSPKGVKTQYF. As DNA, the CDR3 is TGTGCCAGCTCCCCTAAGGGAGTGAAGACCCAGTACTTC.

The chain combines TRBV12-3 or TRBV12-4 with TRBJ2-3, with TRBD1 identical over 10 bases. Unmatched junction bases numbered 5, after V lost 6 bases and J lost 2 bases. This CDR3 has 15 amino acids. CDR3 sequence: CASRRDRGFTDTQYF. The CDR3 DNA reads TGTGCCAGCAGGCGGGACAGGGGTTTCACAGATACGCAGTATTTT.

This clonotype was detected ten times or more. The chain joins TRBV9 to TRBJ2-4; D not resolved. V was shortened by 3 bases and J by 6 bases, with 7 bases between the two germline ends. The CDR3 sequence is 12 residues long. The germline CDR1 and CDR2 sequences are SGDLS and YYNGEE. The DNA of the CDR3 is TGTGCCAGCAGCGGCCCGGGAAACATTCAGTACTTC. Residues: CASSGPGNIQYF.

CDR3 residues: CASISRGGEQYF. The DNA for the CDR3 is TGTGCCAGCATCTCTCGGGGAGGAGAGCAGTACTTC. The rearrangement links TRBV6-2 or TRBV6-3 to TRBJ2-7, with D tentatively TRBD2 (6 bases). Germline V gene sequence: CDR1 MNHEY, CDR2 SVGEGT. The CDR3 is 12 residues long. V gave up 7 bases and J gave up 7 bases, with 14 bases separating them.

There are many counts of this clonotype. The chain has TRBV7-2 and TRBJ2-1; 15 bases align to TRBD2. The CDR3 is made up of 19 amino acids. The V gene's germline CDR1 is SGHTA and CDR2 FQGNSA. The J segment lost 6 bases and the V segment lost 5 bases, leaving 14 bases of the junction unmatched. CDR3: CASSIGLAGGPGHRNEQFF. The CDR3 DNA sequence: TGTGCCAGCAGCATCGGACTAGCGGGAGGGCCCGGGCATCGCAATGAGCAGTTCTTC.

The chain is built from TRBV4-2 and TRBJ2-3; either TRBD1 or TRBD2 may fit D (5 bases each). Germline V gene data show CDR1 as LGHNA and CDR2 as YNFKEQ. This CDR3 has 14 residues. V lost 1 base, J lost 8 bases, and 13 bases lay in between. The CDR3: CASSQASQRGTQYF. The CDR3 nucleotides are TGTGCCAGCAGCCAAGCGAGTCAGAGGGGTACGCAGTATTTT.